These 23 T cell receptor beta chains originate from one sample sequenced in a study of cytomegalovirus exposure and HLA in healthy donors. A multiplex PCR was run with 60 Vbeta primers and 13 Jbeta primers. Clones were sequenced by immunoSEQ multiplex PCR, and TCRdb holds only the in-frame ones, with some missing. The sample contains some 180,000 clones, about 80% of which appear only once. Sequencing input: PBMCs. The receptors stem from a woman under 40 in good health and CMV-seronegative.

This chain joins TRBV6-5 and TRBJ2-7, with a possible D match to TRBD1 (6 bases). Trimming stripped 8 bases from V and 3 bases from J, with 11 bases between. Germline V gene sequence: CDR1 MNHEY, CDR2 SVGAGI. The length of the CDR3 is 12 residues. The CDR3 loop is CASVGQLYEQYF. The CDR3 DNA follows: TGTGCCAGCGTCGGACAGCTCTACGAGCAGTACTTC.

This chain joins TRBV9 and TRBJ2-1; 9 bases map to TRBD2. CDR1 is SGDLS and CDR2 is YYNGEE in the germline V gene. The length of the CDR3 is 17 residues. The J segment lost 2 bases and the V segment lost 5 bases, leaving 11 bases of the junction unmatched. The chain's CDR3 is CASRSTPSGGTYNEQFF. The DNA for the CDR3 is TGTGCCAGCAGATCTACACCCAGCGGGGGGACCTACAATGAGCAGTTCTTC.

This clone was recorded a few times. The chain couples TRBV30 to TRBJ1-1; D call uncertain. The CDR3 covers 13 residues. Germline CDR1 reads GTSNPN; CDR2 reads SVGIG (reference sequence). V dropped 5 bases and J dropped 5 bases, with 15 bases sitting between them. The CDR3 DNA is TGTGCCTGGGGCGCGGGGAGTGGGACTGAAGCTTTCTTT. Its protein product is CAWGAGSGTEAFF.

CDR3 sequence (DNA): TGTGCCAGCAGCTTTGGTTCCGGGACTTACACTTATAATTCACCCCTCCACTTT. Encoded protein: CASSFGSGTYTYNSPLHF. This chain joins TRBV5-6 and TRBJ1-6, with D possibly being TRBD1 (5 bases). V dropped 2 bases and J dropped 4 bases, with 19 bases sitting between them. Germline V lookup: CDR1 SGHDT, CDR2 YYEEEE. There are 18 residues in the CDR3.

This chain joins TRBV2 and TRBJ2-1, with a tentative D call TRBD1 (6 bases). The germline gives CDR1 SNHLY, CDR2 FYNNEI. The V end was cut by 5 bases, the J end by 6 bases, with 17 bases between. This CDR3 spans 15 amino acids. This CDR3 reads CASSPDSMTGNEQFF. In DNA form, the CDR3 reads TGTGCCAGCAGTCCCGACAGCATGACAGGCAATGAGCAGTTCTTC.

The chain recombines TRBV9 with TRBJ1-1; D is ambiguous. Germline V gives CDR1 SGDLS, CDR2 YYNGEE. Trimming removed 4 bases at V and 1 base at J, with 11 bases between. The CDR3 extends over 14 amino acids. The CDR3 here is CASSRTASNTEAFF. In DNA form, the CDR3 reads TGTGCCAGCAGCCGAACAGCTTCGAACACTGAAGCTTTCTTT. Full variable domain (remainder filled in from reference TRBV9 and TRBJ1-1): DSGVTQTPKHLITATGQRVTLRCSPRSGDLSVYWYQQSLDQGLQFLIQYYNGEERAKGNILERFSAQQFPDLHSELNLSSLELGDSALYFCASSRTASNTEAFFGQGTRLTVV.

On this clone: Other DNA sequences in this specimen translate into the identical CDR3. The chain links TRBV5-4 to TRBJ1-2; TRBD1 matches at 7 bases. Germline trimming cut 0 bases from V and 4 bases from J; bases unmatched to any gene: 3. This CDR3 region has 14 residues. Germline CDR1 reads SGHNT; CDR2 reads YYREEE (reference sequence). CDR3 sequence (DNA): TGTGCCAGCAGCTTGGACAGGGGCCCCTATGGCTACACCTTC. Translated: CASSLDRGPYGYTF.

With regard to this clone: The junction departs from germline at one end; a sequencing error may be responsible. The sample holds other DNA sequences that translate to the same CDR3. V is TRBV2 and J is TRBJ1-2; 7 nucleotides line up with TRBD1. The length of the CDR3 is 14 residues. Germline CDR1 reads SNHLY; CDR2 reads FYNNEI. The CDR3 here is CASSEETGIFGYTF. CDR3 DNA: TGTGCCAGCAGCGAAGAGACAGGGATCTTCGGCTACACCTTC.

The chain carries TRBV7-2 and TRBJ2-2; D uncertain. V was cut by 0 bases and J by 3 bases, with 5 bases left in between. The V gene's germline CDR1 is SGHTA and CDR2 FQGNSA. This CDR3 has 14 amino acids. This CDR3 reads CASSLAPYTGELFF. CDR3 coding DNA: TGTGCCAGCAGCTTAGCTCCTTACACCGGGGAGCTGTTTTTT. Together with reference TRBV7-2 and TRBJ2-2, the CDR3 gives the full variable domain: GAGVSQSPSNKVTEKGKDVELRCDPISGHTALYWYRQSLGQGLEFLIYFQGNSAPDKSGLPSDRFSAERTGGSVSTLTIQRTQQEDSAVYLCASSLAPYTGELFFGEGSRLTVL.

The rearrangement links TRBV5-1 to TRBJ1-2; D gene uncertain. V lost 4 bases and J lost 5, with 18 bases in between. The CDR3 extends over 15 amino acids. In germline, CDR1 is SGHRS, CDR2 YFSETQ. This CDR3 is CASSPTPVREYGYTF. The CDR3 DNA reads TGCGCCAGCAGCCCCACCCCCGTCCGAGAATATGGCTACACCTTC.

The chain is built from TRBV19 and TRBJ1-1; no clear D. The CDR3 loop spans 14 amino acids. Trimming cost V 3 bases and J 4 bases, with 12 bases left between them. The V gene's germline CDR1 is LNHDA and CDR2 SQIVND (reference sequence). CDR3 nucleotides: TGTGCCAGTAGTATGCGCGGGGAGTCCACTGAAGCTTTCTTT. It yields the protein CASSMRGESTEAFF.

The chain employs TRBV7-2 and TRBJ2-3; a possible D gene is TRBD2 (5 bases). Trimming cost V 5 bases and J 1 base, with 10 bases left between them. CDR1 SGHTA and CDR2 FQGNSA come from the germline V gene. This CDR3 is built from 14 residues. CDR3 region: CASSLLGGTDTQYF. The CDR3 DNA reads TGTGCCAGCAGCCTTCTGGGAGGCACAGATACGCAGTATTTT. Full variable domain (remainder filled in from reference TRBV7-2 and TRBJ2-3): GAGVSQSPSNKVTEKGKDVELRCDPISGHTALYWYRQSLGQGLEFLIYFQGNSAPDKSGLPSDRFSAERTGGSVSTLTIQRTQQEDSAVYLCASSLLGGTDTQYFGPGTRLTVL.

This rearrangement joins TRBV7-3 to TRBJ2-3, with a tentative D call TRBD1 (6 bases). Germline lookup yields CDR1 SGHTA and CDR2 FQGTGA. Deletions cut 4 bases from V and 0 bases from J, with 11 bases between. This CDR3 is 15 amino acids long. This CDR3 is CASSSRGGSTDTQYF. The CDR3 DNA reads as TGTGCCAGCAGCTCAAGAGGGGGAAGCACAGATACGCAGTATTTT.

The V call is TRBV7-6, the J call TRBJ2-5, with 12 bases matching TRBD2. V dropped 5 bases and J dropped 1; count of bases not matched to a gene: 8. Germline V gene data show CDR1 as SGHVS and CDR2 as FNYEAQ. This CDR3 has 17 amino acids. The CDR3 reads CASSPRLAGVLQETQYF. The CDR3 nucleotides read TGTGCCAGCAGCCCCAGACTAGCGGGGGTTCTCCAAGAGACCCAGTACTTC.

This clone was observed once. The chain is built from TRBV5-6 and TRBJ1-6; D is perhaps TRBD1 (6 bases). This CDR3 spans 15 amino acids. With 4 bases removed from V and 8 bases from J, the gap between germline ends came to 16 bases. Per germline, CDR1 SGHDT and CDR2 YYEEEE. CDR3 coding DNA: TGTGCCAGCAGCCTTAGAGCAGGGGCAGATTCACCCCTCCACTTT. It is translated as CASSLRAGADSPLHF.

This clone appeared once. The rearrangement links TRBV7-3 to TRBJ2-1; 10 nucleotides agree with TRBD2. The germline gives CDR1 SGHTA, CDR2 FQGTGA. Trimming cost V 2 bases and J 4 bases; bases outside gene matches: 8. The CDR3 covers 17 residues. CDR3 nucleotides: TGTGCCAGCAGCTTAGCCTCTAGAGCGGGGGGGTACAATGAGCAGTTCTTC. Residues: CASSLASRAGGYNEQFF. Full variable domain (outside the CDR3, taken from reference TRBV7-3 and TRBJ2-1): GAGVSQTPSNKVTEKGKYVELRCDPISGHTALYWYRQSLGQGPEFLIYFQGTGAADDSGLPNDRFFAVRPEGSVSTLKIQRTERGDSAVYLCASSLASRAGGYNEQFFGPGTRLTVL.

The table lists this clone with a count of one. The chain is built from TRBV27 and TRBJ1-2; possibly TRBD1 for D (6 bases). This CDR3 contains 13 residues. Trimming cost V 3 bases and J 4 bases, with 9 bases left between them. Germline V lookup: CDR1 MNHEY, CDR2 SMNVEV (reference sequence). This CDR3 reads CASSLGASYGYTF. For the CDR3, the DNA is TGTGCCAGCAGTTTGGGGGCCTCCTATGGCTACACCTTC.

The chain is built from TRBV5-6 and TRBJ2-5; D is perhaps TRBD2 (7 bases). The CDR3 has 14 amino acids. Trimming stripped 2 bases from V and 5 bases from J, with 13 bases between. CDR1 and CDR2 (germline): SGHDT, YYEEEE. The CDR3 here is CASSLRGAEETQYF. The CDR3 DNA reads TGTGCCAGCAGCTTACGGGGGGCGGAGGAGACCCAGTACTTC.

The genes are TRBV6-5 and TRBJ1-2; D is unclear. Trimming took 5 bases from V and 6 from J, leaving 10 bases between them. Germline CDR1 MNHEY, CDR2 SVGAGI. The CDR3 is made up of 12 amino acids. CDR3 in DNA: TGTGCCAGCAGTGAGGGTTTAGATGGCTACACCTTC. It specifies CASSEGLDGYTF.

The rearrangement uses TRBV30 and TRBJ1-6, with 7 positions matching TRBD1. The J segment lost 9 bases and the V segment lost 4 bases, leaving 12 bases of the junction unmatched. The germline gives CDR1 GTSNPN, CDR2 SVGIG (reference sequence). The CDR3 covers 15 residues. As DNA, the CDR3 is TGTGCCTGGACCCCAGGGGGACCCATGATTTCACCCCTCCACTTT. Encoded protein: CAWTPGGPMISPLHF.

In its sample, this clone was seen many times. The rearrangement joins TRBV7-2 to TRBJ2-1; 15 nucleotides align to TRBD2. Germline V lookup: CDR1 SGHTA, CDR2 FQGNSA. CDR3 length equals 17 residues. Trimming removed 4 bases from V and 7 bases from J; junction bases left unmatched: 8. In DNA form, the CDR3 reads TGTGCCAGCAGCTCCTCAGGACTAGCGGGGGGGCCGAATGAGCAGTTCTTC. It codes for CASSSSGLAGGPNEQFF. Using reference TRBV7-2 and TRBJ2-1 for the parts outside the CDR3, the full variable domain is GAGVSQSPSNKVTEKGKDVELRCDPISGHTALYWYRQSLGQGLEFLIYFQGNSAPDKSGLPSDRFSAERTGGSVSTLTIQRTQQEDSAVYLCASSSSGLAGGPNEQFFGPGTRLTVL.

This clone came up once. The rearrangement joins TRBV18 to TRBJ1-6, with TRBD1 matching over 8 bases. Germline values: CDR1 KGHSH, CDR2 LQKENI. This CDR3 region has 15 residues. The ends lost 2 bases at V and 8 bases at J; junction bases unmatched: 5. The CDR3 DNA is TGTGCCAGCTCACCAGCGCCGGGACAGGATTCACCCCTCCACTTT. It specifies CASSPAPGQDSPLHF.

This sequence joins TRBV6-6 and TRBJ1-5, with D hard to call. The CDR3 contains 13 residues. The germline gives CDR1 MNHNY, CDR2 SVGAGI (reference sequence). The V gene lost 10 bases and the J gene lost 12 bases, with 22 bases spanning the gap. The CDR3 sequence is CATTEVGGLGQHF. CDR3 in DNA: TGTGCCACCACCGAGGTCGGAGGCCTCGGCCAGCATTTT.